This is a list of T cell receptor beta chains from one sample in a study of response to subunit inactivated influenza vaccine. TCRdb re-analysed the RT-PCR reads in MiXCR, keeping a single row per CDR3 protein. The data hold roughly 670,000 distinct CDR3 sequences, with approximately 15% observed a single time. The source was PBMCs from blood, collected 14 to 15 days before vaccination. The receptors here all came from a man aged 50 or older who received an inactivated influenza vaccine. CDR3s include the opening cysteine and the closing phenylalanine or tryptophan. A D gene is named only where the DNA matches it firmly. Only some rows state a clone size, as once, few, many or a class for expanded clones.

V gene	clone size	J gene	D gene	CDR3 protein	CDR3 DNA
TRBV5-5	-	TRBJ1-5	-	CASSLEGAFGQPQHF	TGTGCCAGCAGCTTGGAAGGGGCGTTCGGTCAGCCCCAGCATTTT
TRBV6-4	-	TRBJ2-5	-	CARWELKTQYF	TGTGCCAGATGGGAATTGAAGACCCAGTACTTC
TRBV27	-	TRBJ2-5	TRBD2	CASHPLGLAGAIPQETQYF	TGTGCCAGCCACCCCCTTGGACTAGCGGGGGCCATACCCCAAGAGACCCAGTACTTC
TRBV3-1	-	TRBJ2-5	-	CASSQESWRGKGRETQYF	TGTGCCAGCAGCCAAGAGTCGTGGAGGGGGAAGGGTAGGGAGACCCAGTACTTC
TRBV5-5	-	TRBJ2-3	-	CASRLVGADTQYF	TGTGCCAGCAGGTTAGTTGGAGCAGATACGCAGTATTTT
TRBV20-1	-	TRBJ2-5	TRBD2	CSARDPGLAGGETQYF	TGCAGTGCTAGAGACCCCGGACTAGCGGGAGGTGAGACCCAGTACTTC
TRBV10-3	few	TRBJ2-7	-	CAIRAASYEQYF	TGTGCCATCCGAGCTGCATCCTACGAGCAGTACTTC
TRBV7-9	-	TRBJ1-5	-	CASSGDGGYQPQHF	TGTGCCAGCAGCGGAGACGGGGGGTATCAGCCCCAGCATTTT
TRBV3-1	-	TRBJ2-5	-	CASSQDNPGVETQYF	TGTGCCAGCAGCCAAGACAATCCAGGAGTTGAGACCCAGTACTTC
TRBV2	few	TRBJ2-7	TRBD2	CASSIDLAGEQYF	TGTGCCAGCAGCATCGATTTAGCGGGCGAGCAGTACTTC
TRBV11-2	-	TRBJ1-1	-	CASSLSQGMGTEAFF	TGTGCCAGCAGCTTATCCCAGGGGATGGGCACTGAAGCTTTCTTT
TRBV27	-	TRBJ2-7	TRBD2	CASSLNSGRTEQYF	TGTGCCAGCAGTCTCAATAGCGGGAGAACCGAGCAGTACTTC
TRBV20-1	few	TRBJ2-1	-	CSARDVARGGNEQFF	TGCAGTGCTAGAGATGTGGCAAGAGGAGGGAATGAGCAGTTCTTC
TRBV7-9	few	TRBJ2-3	-	CASSISGASTDTQYF	TGTGCCAGCAGCATAAGTGGGGCATCGACAGATACGCAGTATTTT
TRBV12-3/TRBV12-4	many	TRBJ1-2	-	CASSFPTDYGYTF	TGTGCCAGCAGTTTCCCGACAGACTATGGCTACACCTTC